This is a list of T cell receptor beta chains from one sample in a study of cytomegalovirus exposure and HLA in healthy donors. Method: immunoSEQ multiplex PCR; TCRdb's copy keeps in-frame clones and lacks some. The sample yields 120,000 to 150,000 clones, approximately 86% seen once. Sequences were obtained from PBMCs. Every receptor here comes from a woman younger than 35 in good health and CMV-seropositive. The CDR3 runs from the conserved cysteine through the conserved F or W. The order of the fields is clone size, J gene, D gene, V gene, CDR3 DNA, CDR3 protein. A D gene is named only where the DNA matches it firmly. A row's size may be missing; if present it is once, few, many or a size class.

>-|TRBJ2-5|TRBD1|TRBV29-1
TGCAGCGTTGCCCGGACAGGGGGCATTGAGACCCAGTACTTC
CSVARTGGIETQYF
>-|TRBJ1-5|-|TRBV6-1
TGTGCCAGCAGTGCTCAGGGTCTGGTTAGCAATCAGCCCCAGCATTTT
CASSAQGLVSNQPQHF
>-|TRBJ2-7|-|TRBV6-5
TGTGCCACCAGGGCACGGGGGATCTCCTACGAGCAGTACTTC
CATRARGISYEQYF
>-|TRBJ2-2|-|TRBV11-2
TGTGCCAGCAGCTTAGCCGGACAGCGCACCGGGGAGCTGTTTTTT
CASSLAGQRTGELFF
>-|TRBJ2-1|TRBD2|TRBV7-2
TGTGCCAGCAGCATCTCCGGGACTAGCGGATACAATGAGCAGTTCTTC
CASSISGTSGYNEQFF
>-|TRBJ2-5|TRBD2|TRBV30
TGTGCCTGGAGTGTACGGGGGGGCCTGGTTGAGACCCAGTACTTC
CAWSVRGGLVETQYF
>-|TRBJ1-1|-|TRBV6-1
TGTGCCAGCAGTGAAGCGCTCAGGGGTGAAGCTTTCTTT
CASSEALRGEAFF
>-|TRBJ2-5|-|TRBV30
TGTGCCTGGAGTACCGGGATACAAGAGACCCAGTACTTC
CAWSTGIQETQYF
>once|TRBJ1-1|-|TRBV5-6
TGTGCCAGCAGCTTGGTACCCACAGGGAACACTGAAGCTTTCTTT
CASSLVPTGNTEAFF
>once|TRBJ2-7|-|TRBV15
TGTGCCACCAGCAGACGTCAACAGGGTAATCTCTACGAGCAGTACTTC
CATSRRQQGNLYEQYF
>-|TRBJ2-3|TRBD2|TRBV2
TGTGCCAGCAGTGAGGCTAGCGGCTACACAGATACGCAGTATTTT
CASSEASGYTDTQYF
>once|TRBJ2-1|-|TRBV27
TGTGCCAGCATCGGACTTTCTGGCAATGAGCAGTTCTTC
CASIGLSGNEQFF
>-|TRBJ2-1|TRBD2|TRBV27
TGTGCCAGCAGCCCTAGCGGGGGGTGGCAGTTCTTC
CASSPSGGWQFF
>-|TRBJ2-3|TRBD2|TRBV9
TGTGCCAGCAGCGCGACTAGCGGGGGGTCTAGCACAGATACGCAGTATTTT
CASSATSGGSSTDTQYF
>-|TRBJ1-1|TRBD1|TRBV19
TGTGCCAGTAGTAAGAGACTGGGACAGGGGAACACTGAAGCTTTCTTT
CASSKRLGQGNTEAFF
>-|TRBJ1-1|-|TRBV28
TGTGCCAGCAACCCTCGTGGGGCGCCCACTGAAGCTTTCTTT
CASNPRGAPTEAFF
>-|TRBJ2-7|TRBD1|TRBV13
TGTGCCAGCAGCTTTGGACAGGGGTTTGGGGAGCAGTACTTC
CASSFGQGFGEQYF
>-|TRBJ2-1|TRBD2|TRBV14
TGTGCCAGCAGCCAAGACCCGCGGACTAGCGGGAAAGACAATGAGCAGTTCTTC
CASSQDPRTSGKDNEQFF
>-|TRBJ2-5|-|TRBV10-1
TGCGCCAGCAGTGAGTCACATCAGGTATCAAAAGAGACCCAGTACTTC
CASSESHQVSKETQYF
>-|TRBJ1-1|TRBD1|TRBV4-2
TGTGCCAGCAGCCAAGCGACAGGGGGTAACACTGAAGCTTTCTTT
CASSQATGGNTEAFF
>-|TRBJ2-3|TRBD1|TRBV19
TGTGCCAGTAGTCAAGACAGGGGAGGACCCACAGATACGCAGTATTTT
CASSQDRGGPTDTQYF
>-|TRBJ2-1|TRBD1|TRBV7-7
TGTGCTAGCAGCCCTCCCGGACAGGTAGCTTACAATGAGCAGTTCTTC
CASSPPGQVAYNEQFF
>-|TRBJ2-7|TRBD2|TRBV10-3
TGTGCCATCAGTGAACAACTGACTAGCGAATACGAGCAGTACTTC
CAISEQLTSEYEQYF
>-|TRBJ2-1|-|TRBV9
TGTGCCAGCAGCCAAGGAGGGGCCAAGGTTTATGAGCAGTTCTTC
CASSQGGAKVYEQFF
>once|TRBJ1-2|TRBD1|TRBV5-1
TGCGCCAGCTCCGACAGGGTCGAGTATGGCTACACCTTC
CASSDRVEYGYTF
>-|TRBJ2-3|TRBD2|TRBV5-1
TGCGCCAGCAGCTTGGCGCTAGCGGAAACAGATACGCAGTATTTT
CASSLALAETDTQYF
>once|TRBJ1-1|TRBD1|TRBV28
TGTGCCAGCAGTTTCCCGAGACAGGGGGCCTCGAGAACTGAAGCTTTCTTT
CASSFPRQGASRTEAFF
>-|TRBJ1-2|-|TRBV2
TGTGCCAGCAGCCAGGGCTATGGCTACACCTTC
CASSQGYGYTF
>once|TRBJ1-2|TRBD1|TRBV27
TGTGCCAGCAGTTCAACCCCTGGACAGGGGGCCAGTTACTATGGCTACACCTTC
CASSSTPGQGASYYGYTF
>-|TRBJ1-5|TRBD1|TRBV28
TGTGCCAGCAGGGACAGGGAGGTAGGAAATCAGCCCCAGCATTTT
CASRDREVGNQPQHF
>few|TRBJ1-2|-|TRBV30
TGTGCCTGGAGTCACATCTATGGCTACACCTTC
CAWSHIYGYTF
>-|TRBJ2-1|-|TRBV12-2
TGTGCAAGTCGCCCCCCCCTAGCGGGCTACAATGAGCAGTTCTTC
CASRPPLAGYNEQFF
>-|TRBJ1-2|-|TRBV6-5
TGTGCCAGCAGTCGCACAGGGAGCTATGGCTACACCTTC
CASSRTGSYGYTF
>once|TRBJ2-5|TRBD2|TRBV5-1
TGCGCCAGCAGCTCTATAGCGGGGAAAGAGACCCAGTACTTC
CASSSIAGKETQYF
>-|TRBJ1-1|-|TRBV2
TGTGCCAGCAGTGAAGTCGTAAACACTGAAGCTTTCTTT
CASSEVVNTEAFF
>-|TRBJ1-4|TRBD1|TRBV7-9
TGTGCCAGCAGCTCGCCGGGACAGGGGGCCCTACTTATTAATGAAAAACTGTTTTTT
CASSSPGQGALLINEKLFF
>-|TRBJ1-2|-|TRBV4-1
TGCGCCAGCACCACATCGACAGCTAACTATGGCTACACCTTC
CASTTSTANYGYTF
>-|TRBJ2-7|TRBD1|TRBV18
TGTGCCAGCTCACCGGGACAGGGGGCCGCCTACGAGCAGTACTTC
CASSPGQGAAYEQYF
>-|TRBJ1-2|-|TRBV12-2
TGTGCAAGTCGCTTAAGTTGCGGACAGGACGCGTTTAGCTACACCTTC
CASRLSCGQDAFSYTF